The rows below give T cell receptor beta chains drawn from one sample of a study of T cells in Graves' hyperthyroidism and ophthalmopathy. Each CDR3 protein gets one entry after TCRdb re-called the multiplex PCR reads with MiXCR. This sample yields roughly 400,000 distinct CDR3 sequences, of which over 13% are seen a single time; 28% belongs to the top ten. Sequencing input: blood. Every receptor here comes from a man aged 45-65 years with Graves' ophthalmopathy. Each CDR3 is given with its conserved first and last residue. The D gene is left open where the match is weak. Clone size is stated in some rows and not others, as once, few, many or a class when expanded.

DNA: TGCAGTGCTAGCTCCCAGCGATTCACAGATACGCAGTATTTT; CDR3: CSASSQRFTDTQYF; V: TRBV20-1; length: 14; D: .; size: .; J: TRBJ2-3
DNA: TGTGCCAGCAGCCCAATGACTAGCGGCGAGCAGTACTTC; CDR3: CASSPMTSGEQYF; V: TRBV7-9; length: 13; D: TRBD2; size: many; J: TRBJ2-7
DNA: TGCGCCAGCAGCCCGGGACAGGTCGGGACCGGGGAGCTGTTTTTT; CDR3: CASSPGQVGTGELFF; V: TRBV5-1; length: 15; D: TRBD1; size: many; J: TRBJ2-2
DNA: TGTGCCAGCAGTTCTTGGGACGGGGTTAGCACAGATACGCAGTATTTT; CDR3: CASSSWDGVSTDTQYF; V: TRBV12-3/TRBV12-4; length: 16; D: .; size: many; J: TRBJ2-3
DNA: TGTGCCAGCAGTGGAGTAGATCTATATCAGCCCCAGCATTTT; CDR3: CASSGVDLYQPQHF; V: TRBV2; length: 14; D: .; size: many; J: TRBJ1-5
DNA: TGCAGTGCCCCGAGTCGGTGGGCTAACACTGAAGCTTTCTTT; CDR3: CSAPSRWANTEAFF; V: TRBV20-1; length: 14; D: .; size: .; J: TRBJ1-1
DNA: TGTGCCAGCAGCGCCCCCGGGACAGGGATAGCCGGGGAGCTGTTTTTT; CDR3: CASSAPGTGIAGELFF; V: TRBV9; length: 16; D: TRBD1; size: .; J: TRBJ2-2
DNA: TGTGCCAGCAGCCCCCGACAGGGGATGTCCGATACGCAGTATTTT; CDR3: CASSPRQGMSDTQYF; V: TRBV4-2; length: 15; D: TRBD1; size: many; J: TRBJ2-3
DNA: TGTGCCATCAGTGATCCGGGACAGGGGGCAGGCAATGAGCAGTTCTTC; CDR3: CAISDPGQGAGNEQFF; V: TRBV10-3; length: 16; D: TRBD1; size: .; J: TRBJ2-1
DNA: TGTGCCAGCTCACCCAACCTTCCCACAGATACGCAGTATTTT; CDR3: CASSPNLPTDTQYF; V: TRBV18; length: 14; D: .; size: many; J: TRBJ2-3
DNA: TGCAGTGCTAGTGGGGACCTTAGGACCGGAAACACCATATATTTT; CDR3: CSASGDLRTGNTIYF; V: TRBV20-1; length: 15; D: .; size: many; J: TRBJ1-3
DNA: TGCGCCAGCAGCTTGCCGGTGGGAACAGGGGAGCAGTACTTC; CDR3: CASSLPVGTGEQYF; V: TRBV5-1; length: 14; D: .; size: many; J: TRBJ2-7
DNA: TGTGCCAGCAGCCCGGGACAGGGGGGCTATGAGCAGTTCTTC; CDR3: CASSPGQGGYEQFF; V: TRBV3-1; length: 14; D: TRBD1; size: many; J: TRBJ2-1
DNA: TGTGCCAGCAGGCAAGCTAGCGGGGGGTACAATGAGCAGTTCTTC; CDR3: CASRQASGGYNEQFF; V: TRBV6-1; length: 15; D: TRBD2; size: many; J: TRBJ2-1
DNA: TGTGCCACCAGCAGGAAGCGACAGGTTAAAGAGACCCAGTACTTC; CDR3: CATSRKRQVKETQYF; V: TRBV15; length: 15; D: .; size: many; J: TRBJ2-5
DNA: TGTGCCAGCAGTGAACAAGGGGGGGAAAAACTGTTTTTT; CDR3: CASSEQGGEKLFF; V: TRBV6-1; length: 13; D: .; size: many; J: TRBJ1-4
DNA: TGTGCCAGCAGCTTTGGGGGAGGTGGCTACACCTTC; CDR3: CASSFGGGGYTF; V: TRBV5-6; length: 12; D: .; size: many; J: TRBJ1-2
DNA: TGTGCCAGCAGTGAGGCCACAGGCCGCAATCAGCCCCAGCATTTT; CDR3: CASSEATGRNQPQHF; V: TRBV28; length: 15; D: .; size: few; J: TRBJ1-5
DNA: TGTGCCAGCAGCTCCCCGGGACTAGCGGCCTACAATGAGCAGTTCTTC; CDR3: CASSSPGLAAYNEQFF; V: TRBV6-1; length: 16; D: TRBD2; size: few; J: TRBJ2-1
DNA: TGTGCCAGCAGTCCGAAAACTAGCAATCAGCCCCAGCATTTT; CDR3: CASSPKTSNQPQHF; V: TRBV27; length: 14; D: .; size: many; J: TRBJ1-5
DNA: TGCAGCCATAACAGGGGGCGCTTCTCTGAAGCTTTCTTT; CDR3: CSHNRGRFSEAFF; V: TRBV29-1; length: 13; D: TRBD1; size: few; J: TRBJ1-1
DNA: TGTGCCAGCAGCTTCTCGTCAGCAGGGACCTACGAGCAGTACTTC; CDR3: CASSFSSAGTYEQYF; V: TRBV7-3; length: 15; D: .; size: many; J: TRBJ2-7
DNA: TGCGCCAGCAGCGGGAAGACAGGGGCCCGGTCCCAAGAGACCCAGTACTTC; CDR3: CASSGKTGARSQETQYF; V: TRBV5-1; length: 17; D: TRBD1; size: .; J: TRBJ2-5
DNA: TGTGCCACCCACGCGGGGCTAACCCTCTATGGCTACACCTTC; CDR3: CATHAGLTLYGYTF; V: TRBV10-3; length: 14; D: .; size: .; J: TRBJ1-2
DNA: TGTGCCAGCAGTTCCGTATCTAGCGGGACCTCCTACAATGAGCAGTTCTTC; CDR3: CASSSVSSGTSYNEQFF; V: TRBV6-2/TRBV6-3; length: 17; D: TRBD2; size: many; J: TRBJ2-1
DNA: TGTGCCAGCAGTTTGGGGGGCAACCGGGGAGATACGCAGTATTTT; CDR3: CASSLGGNRGDTQYF; V: TRBV6-2/TRBV6-3; length: 15; D: .; size: .; J: TRBJ2-3
DNA: TGCAGCGTAGCCTTGGGGAATCGTAATTCACCCCTCCACTTT; CDR3: CSVALGNRNSPLHF; V: TRBV29-1; length: 14; D: .; size: .; J: TRBJ1-6